This T cell receptor beta chain originates from a study of beta chain features in type 1 diabetes. Sequenced material consisted of expressed TCRB transcripts (all of the isolated RNA was reverse transcribed). The assay was immunoSEQ multiplex PCR, and TCRdb's table has in-frame clones only and misses some. This sample has roughly 370,000 clones; 11% to 15% occur once, and the top ten carry under 0.04%. The CDR3 is made up of 15 amino acids. Germline V lookup: CDR1 GTSNPN, CDR2 SVGIG (reference sequence). The V and J ends lost 2 bases and 8 bases, in that order; junction bases with no gene match: 8. This TCR came from a man aged 25-40 years in good health. The rearrangement links TRBV30 to TRBJ2-1, with TRBD2 matching 11 bases. Sequenced sample: naive CD4+ T cells from blood. The CDR3 sequence is CAWSLTSGIFDEQFF. For the CDR3, the DNA is TGTGCCTGGAGTTTGACTAGCGGGATTTTCGATGAGCAGTTCTTC.